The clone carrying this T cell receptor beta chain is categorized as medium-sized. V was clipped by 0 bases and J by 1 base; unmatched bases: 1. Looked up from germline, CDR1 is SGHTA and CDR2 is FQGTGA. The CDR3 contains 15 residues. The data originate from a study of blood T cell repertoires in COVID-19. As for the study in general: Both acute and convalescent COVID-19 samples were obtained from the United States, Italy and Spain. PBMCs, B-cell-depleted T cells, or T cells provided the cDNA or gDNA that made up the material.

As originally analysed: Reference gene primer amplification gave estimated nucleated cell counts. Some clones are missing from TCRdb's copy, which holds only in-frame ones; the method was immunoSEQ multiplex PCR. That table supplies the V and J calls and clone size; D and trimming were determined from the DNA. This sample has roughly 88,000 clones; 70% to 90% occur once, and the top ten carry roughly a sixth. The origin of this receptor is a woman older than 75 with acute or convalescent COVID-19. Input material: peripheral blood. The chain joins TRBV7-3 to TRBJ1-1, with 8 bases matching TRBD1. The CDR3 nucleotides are TGTGCCAGCAGCTTAACCGGGACAGGGAACACTGAAGCTTTCTTT. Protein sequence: CASSLTGTGNTEAFF.